This T cell receptor (beta chain) derives from a study of T cells after yellow fever vaccination. Study results and caveats: FACS-sorted repertoires could harbor abundant contaminating bulk-population clonotypes.

Turning to this clonotype: The antigen remains unidentified. The junction shows a germline mismatch at one end, possibly a read error.

TCRdb fed the 5' RACE reads into MiXCR, producing one record per CDR3 protein. The repertoire holds some 550,000 distinct CDR3 sequences, 19% seen once, with about 13% in the top ten. CDR1 is SGHDT, CDR2 YYEEEE, per germline. The CDR3 has 16 amino acids. The source is a man aged 25 to 40 who received the YFV17D yellow fever vaccine. The chain employs TRBV5-6 and TRBJ1-1; TRBD1 matches at 7 bases. The material was PBMCs, obtained 15 days after the yellow fever booster vaccination. Here the CDR3 reads CPSSLTGTVRGTEAFF. The CDR3 bases are TGTCCCAGCAGCTTAACCGGGACAGTACGCGGCACTGAAGCTTTCTTT.